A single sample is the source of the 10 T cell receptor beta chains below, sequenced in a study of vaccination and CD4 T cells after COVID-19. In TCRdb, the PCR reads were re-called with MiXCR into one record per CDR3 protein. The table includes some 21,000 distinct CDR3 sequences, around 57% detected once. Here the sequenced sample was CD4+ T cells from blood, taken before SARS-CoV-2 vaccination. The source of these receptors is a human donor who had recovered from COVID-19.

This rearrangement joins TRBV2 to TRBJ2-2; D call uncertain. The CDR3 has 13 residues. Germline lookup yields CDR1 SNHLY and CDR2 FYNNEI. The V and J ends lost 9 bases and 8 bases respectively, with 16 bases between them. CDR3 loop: CASRALRAGELFF. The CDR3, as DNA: TGTGCCAGTAGGGCCCTTCGGGCTGGGGAGCTGTTTTTT. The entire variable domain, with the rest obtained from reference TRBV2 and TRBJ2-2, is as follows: EPEVTQTPSHQVTQMGQEVILRCVPISNHLYFYWYRQILGQKVEFLVSFYNNEISEKSEIFDDQFSVERPDGSNFTLKIRSTKLEDSAMYFCASRALRAGELFFGEGSRLTVL.

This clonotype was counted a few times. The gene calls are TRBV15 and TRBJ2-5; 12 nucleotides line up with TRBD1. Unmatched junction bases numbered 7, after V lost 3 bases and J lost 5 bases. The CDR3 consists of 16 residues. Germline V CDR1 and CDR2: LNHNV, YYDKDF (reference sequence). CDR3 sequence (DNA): TGTGCCACCAGCAGTCCAGGGACAGGGGGCCTGGAGACCCAGTACTTC. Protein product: CATSSPGTGGLETQYF.

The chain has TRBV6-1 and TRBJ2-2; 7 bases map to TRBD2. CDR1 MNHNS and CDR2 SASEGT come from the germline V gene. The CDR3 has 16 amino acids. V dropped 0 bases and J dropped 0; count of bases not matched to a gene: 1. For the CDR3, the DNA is TGTGCCAGCAGTGAAGCGGGAGGGACGAACACCGGGGAGCTGTTTTTT. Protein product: CASSEAGGTNTGELFF.

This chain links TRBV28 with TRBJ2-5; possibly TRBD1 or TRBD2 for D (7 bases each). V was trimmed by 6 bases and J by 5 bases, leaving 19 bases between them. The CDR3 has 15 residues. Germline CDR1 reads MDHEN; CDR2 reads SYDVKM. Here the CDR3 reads CASSPGGTAKETQYF. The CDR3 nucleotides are TGTGCCAGCAGCCCCGGGGGGACAGCTAAGGAGACCCAGTACTTC.

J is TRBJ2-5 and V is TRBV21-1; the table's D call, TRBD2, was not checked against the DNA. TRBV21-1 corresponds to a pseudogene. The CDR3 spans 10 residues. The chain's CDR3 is CAPPTETQYF. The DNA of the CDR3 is TGTGCCCCTCCCACCGAGACCCAGTACTTC.

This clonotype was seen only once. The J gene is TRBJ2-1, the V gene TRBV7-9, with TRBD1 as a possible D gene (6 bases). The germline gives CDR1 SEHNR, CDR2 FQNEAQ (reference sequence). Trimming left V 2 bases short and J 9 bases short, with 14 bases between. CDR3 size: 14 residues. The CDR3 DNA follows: TGTGCCAGCAGCTTATTCTCCCAGGGGTCTGAGCAGTTCTTC. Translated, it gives CASSLFSQGSEQFF.

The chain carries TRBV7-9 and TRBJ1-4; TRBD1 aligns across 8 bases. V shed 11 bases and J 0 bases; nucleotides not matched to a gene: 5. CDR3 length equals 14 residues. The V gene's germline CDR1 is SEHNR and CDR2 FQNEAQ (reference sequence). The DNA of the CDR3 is TGTGCCTGCTCAGGGGGCACAACTAATGAAAAACTGTTTTTT. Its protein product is CACSGGTTNEKLFF.

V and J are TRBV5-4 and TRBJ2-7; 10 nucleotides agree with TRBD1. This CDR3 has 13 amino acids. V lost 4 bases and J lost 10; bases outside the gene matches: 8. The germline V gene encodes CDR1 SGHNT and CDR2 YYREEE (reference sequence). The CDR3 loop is CASSLPGTGAQYF. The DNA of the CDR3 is TGTGCCAGCAGCCTTCCCGGGACAGGGGCTCAGTACTTC.

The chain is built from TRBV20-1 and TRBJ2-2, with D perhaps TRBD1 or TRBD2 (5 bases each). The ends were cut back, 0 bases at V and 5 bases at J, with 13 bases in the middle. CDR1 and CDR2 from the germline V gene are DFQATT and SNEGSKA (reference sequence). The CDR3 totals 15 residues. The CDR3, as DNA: TGCAGTGCTAGAGATATGAGTGAGGGGACCGGGGAGCTGTTTTTT. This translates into CSARDMSEGTGELFF.

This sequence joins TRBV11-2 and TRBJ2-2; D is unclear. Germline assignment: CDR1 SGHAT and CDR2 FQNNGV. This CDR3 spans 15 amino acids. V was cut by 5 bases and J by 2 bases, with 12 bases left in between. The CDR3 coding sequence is TGTGCCAGCAGCGTACCGATGGGCAACACCGGGGAGCTGTTTTTT. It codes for CASSVPMGNTGELFF. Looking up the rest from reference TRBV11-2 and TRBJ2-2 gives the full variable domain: EAGVAQSPRYKIIEKRQSVAFWCNPISGHATLYWYQQILGQGPKLLIQFQNNGVVDDSQLPKDRFSAERLKGVDSTLKIQPAKLEDSAVYLCASSVPMGNTGELFFGEGSRLTVL.